The 3 T cell receptor beta chains below all came from one sample that was sequenced in a study of metastatic and nonmetastatic thyroid tumors (dated by TCRdb to the early 2020s). No treatment had been received by any patient before thyroid surgery. The method behind the library was PCR. TCRdb names Illumina HiSeq 4000 as the instrument used. TCRdb reran the public reads through fastp at Q25 and MiXCR, keeping productive beta chains. This sample is represented by about 14,000 clones; more than 3% of them were singletons. Jointly, the top ten make up less than 30% of the sample. The sample taken for sequencing was tumor tissue. These receptors all come from a female donor with papillary thyroid cancer or a benign thyroid nodule (not recorded which). Some clones in this sample may be carry-over from other donors' samples.

The chain uses TRBV12-3 or TRBV12-4 and TRBJ2-7; D is possibly TRBD2 (6 bases). The V end was cut by 2 bases, the J end by 7 bases, with 18 bases between. The CDR3 loop spans 15 amino acids. This CDR3 is CASSLRASGTGEQYF. The CDR3 DNA is TGTGCCAGCAGTTTACGAGCCTCCGGGACTGGGGAGCAGTACTTC.

This clone was picked up a small number of times. The chain has TRBV28 and TRBJ2-2; 9 positions match TRBD1. V trimming: 7 bases; J trimming: 5 bases; junction bases outside the gene matches: 11. Germline V gene data show CDR1 as MDHEN and CDR2 as SYDVKM. The CDR3 length is 16 residues. CDR3 bases: TGTGCCAGCATATCATTCGACAGGGGGGGAACCGGGGAGCTGTTTTTT. The encoded protein is CASISFDRGGTGELFF.

This clone has ten or more counts. The chain recombines TRBV5-6 with TRBJ2-7; D gene ambiguous. This CDR3 contains 16 residues. Trimming removed 3 bases from V and 2 bases from J, with 18 bases in between. Germline-derived CDR1 and CDR2 are SGHDT and YYEEEE. DNA of the CDR3: TGTGCCAGCAGCTCTCAGAACACCCTAAGGCCCTACGAGCAGTACTTC. Its protein product is CASSSQNTLRPYEQYF.